These T cell receptor beta chains were read from a single sample in a study of post-analysis software for immune sequencing data. TCRdb independently ran MiXCR on the PCR reads; one entry per CDR3 protein. In the table there are roughly 800,000 distinct CDR3 sequences, roughly 50% of which are singletons. Sequencing used blood. The source is a girl aged 10-17 years with multiple sclerosis. CDR3s include the opening cysteine and the closing phenylalanine or tryptophan. The order of the fields is J gene, D gene, clone size, V gene, CDR3 protein, CDR3 DNA. The D gene is left open where the match is weak. Size is omitted from some rows. Given values are once, few, many or a class for expanded clones.

J gene: TRBJ2-7; D gene: NA; clone size: NA; V gene: TRBV15; CDR3 protein: CATSSDVTYEQYF; CDR3 DNA: TGTGCCACCAGCAGCGACGTTACCTACGAGCAGTACTTC
J gene: TRBJ1-1; D gene: NA; clone size: NA; V gene: TRBV5-1; CDR3 protein: CASAYWQDDTEAFF; CDR3 DNA: TGCGCCAGCGCCTATTGGCAGGATGACACTGAAGCTTTCTTT
J gene: TRBJ2-7; D gene: TRBD2; clone size: NA; V gene: TRBV7-3; CDR3 protein: CASSLILAGASRSSCEQYF; CDR3 DNA: TGTGCCAGCAGCTTAATACTAGCGGGGGCCTCAAGGAGCTCCTGCGAGCAGTACTTC
J gene: TRBJ2-3; D gene: NA; clone size: few; V gene: TRBV2; CDR3 protein: CASSEPGTDTQYF; CDR3 DNA: TGTGCCAGCAGTGAGCCCGGTACAGATACGCAGTATTTT
J gene: TRBJ2-1; D gene: NA; clone size: few; V gene: TRBV7-9; CDR3 protein: CASSLEFSSYNEQFF; CDR3 DNA: TGTGCCAGCAGCTTAGAGTTCAGCTCCTACAATGAGCAGTTCTTC
J gene: TRBJ2-3; D gene: NA; clone size: few; V gene: TRBV20-1; CDR3 protein: CSAALRRLGDTQYF; CDR3 DNA: TGCAGTGCCGCGTTAAGGCGGCTGGGGGATACGCAGTATTTT
J gene: TRBJ1-2; D gene: NA; clone size: NA; V gene: TRBV9; CDR3 protein: CASSASKLRDGHGYTF; CDR3 DNA: TGTGCCAGCAGCGCCTCCAAACTAAGAGACGGGCATGGCTACACCTTC
J gene: TRBJ2-7; D gene: NA; clone size: NA; V gene: TRBV29-1; CDR3 protein: CSVEERGSPSSYEQYF; CDR3 DNA: TGCAGCGTTGAAGAGAGGGGAAGTCCTTCTTCCTACGAGCAGTACTTC
J gene: TRBJ2-7; D gene: TRBD1; clone size: NA; V gene: TRBV12-3/TRBV12-4; CDR3 protein: CASSFDRGPNEQYF; CDR3 DNA: TGTGCCAGCAGTTTTGACAGGGGACCCAACGAGCAGTACTTC
J gene: TRBJ2-1; D gene: NA; clone size: few; V gene: TRBV12-3/TRBV12-4; CDR3 protein: CASSFSGSVNEQFF; CDR3 DNA: TGTGCCAGCAGTTTTTCCGGGAGTGTCAATGAGCAGTTCTTC
J gene: TRBJ2-7; D gene: NA; clone size: NA; V gene: TRBV15; CDR3 protein: CATRQPGSTSEQYF; CDR3 DNA: TGTGCCACCAGGCAACCGGGATCAACCTCCGAGCAGTACTTC
J gene: TRBJ2-7; D gene: TRBD1; clone size: few; V gene: TRBV5-1; CDR3 protein: CASSLRPPSTGYEDFSYEQYF; CDR3 DNA: TGCGCCAGCAGCTTGCGCCCACCTTCGACAGGGTACGAAGACTTCTCCTACGAGCAGTACTTC
J gene: TRBJ2-1; D gene: NA; clone size: NA; V gene: TRBV9; CDR3 protein: CASSSRQSRASEQFF; CDR3 DNA: TGTGCCAGCAGCTCAAGACAAAGCCGGGCCTCCGAGCAGTTCTTC
J gene: TRBJ2-7; D gene: TRBD2; clone size: NA; V gene: TRBV20-1; CDR3 protein: CSARDLAGTSDEQYF; CDR3 DNA: TGCAGTGCTAGGGACTTAGCGGGAACAAGCGACGAGCAGTACTTC
J gene: TRBJ2-7; D gene: TRBD2; clone size: few; V gene: TRBV5-1; CDR3 protein: CASSPVPGLAARGYEQYF; CDR3 DNA: TGCGCCAGCAGCCCAGTTCCGGGACTAGCGGCCCGGGGCTACGAGCAGTACTTC
J gene: TRBJ2-1; D gene: NA; clone size: once; V gene: TRBV20-1; CDR3 protein: CSALSRGGGEQFF; CDR3 DNA: TGCAGTGCTTTGTCTAGGGGAGGCGGTGAGCAGTTCTTC
J gene: TRBJ2-7; D gene: NA; clone size: NA; V gene: TRBV28; CDR3 protein: CANSQRALRHEQYF; CDR3 DNA: TGTGCCAACAGCCAGCGGGCCCTACGTCACGAGCAGTACTTC
J gene: TRBJ2-1; D gene: TRBD2; clone size: NA; V gene: TRBV7-3; CDR3 protein: CASSRTGTSGYNEQFF; CDR3 DNA: TGTGCCAGCAGCCGCACCGGGACTAGCGGCTACAATGAGCAGTTCTTC
J gene: TRBJ2-5; D gene: NA; clone size: NA; V gene: TRBV2; CDR3 protein: CASMEETQYF; CDR3 DNA: TGTGCCAGCATGGAAGAGACCCAGTACTTC
J gene: TRBJ2-7; D gene: NA; clone size: NA; V gene: TRBV6-5; CDR3 protein: CASRGGLSYEQYF; CDR3 DNA: TGTGCCAGCAGGGGGGGCCTATCCTACGAGCAGTACTTC
J gene: TRBJ2-2; D gene: NA; clone size: NA; V gene: TRBV7-9; CDR3 protein: CASSLASRGSGELFF; CDR3 DNA: TGTGCCAGCAGCTTAGCCAGTAGGGGTTCCGGGGAGCTGTTTTTT
J gene: TRBJ1-4; D gene: NA; clone size: few; V gene: TRBV12-3/TRBV12-4; CDR3 protein: CASSFNSGGGNEKLFF; CDR3 DNA: TGTGCCAGCAGTTTTAATTCTGGGGGGGGAAATGAAAAACTGTTTTTT
J gene: TRBJ2-7; D gene: NA; clone size: NA; V gene: TRBV18; CDR3 protein: CASSPLPGDEQYF; CDR3 DNA: TGTGCCAGCTCACCACTGCCGGGCGACGAGCAGTACTTC
J gene: TRBJ1-2; D gene: NA; clone size: NA; V gene: TRBV7-2; CDR3 protein: CASSSPVRERANYGYTF; CDR3 DNA: TGTGCCAGCAGCTCCCCGGTCCGGGAACGAGCCAACTATGGCTACACCTTC
J gene: TRBJ2-6; D gene: NA; clone size: NA; V gene: TRBV15; CDR3 protein: CATSRDWAYSGASVLTF; CDR3 DNA: TGTGCCACCAGCAGAGATTGGGCTTACTCTGGGGCCAGCGTCCTGACTTTC
J gene: TRBJ1-2; D gene: TRBD1; clone size: NA; V gene: TRBV12-3/TRBV12-4; CDR3 protein: CASSYRQGGNGYTF; CDR3 DNA: TGTGCCAGCAGTTACCGACAGGGCGGAAATGGCTACACCTTC
J gene: TRBJ2-5; D gene: NA; clone size: NA; V gene: TRBV10-3; CDR3 protein: CAITPKPGGETQYF; CDR3 DNA: TGTGCCATCACCCCCAAACCAGGGGGGGAGACCCAGTACTTC
J gene: TRBJ2-6; D gene: NA; clone size: NA; V gene: TRBV3-1; CDR3 protein: CASSQANSGANVLTF; CDR3 DNA: TGTGCCAGCAGCCAAGCGAACTCTGGGGCCAACGTCCTGACTTTC